This T cell receptor beta chain comes out of a study of graft-versus-host responses after intestinal transplantation. Study at large: The recipients all started with anti-thymocyte globulin induction and then took tacrolimus and steroids for 3 to 4 years.

Remarks on this clone: Its antigen is unidentified.

Overall study findings and caveats: Early post-transplant HvG declines tracked with peak circulating GvH clone levels.

Only in-frame clones appear in the TCRdb table, and some are missing; sequencing was by immunoSEQ multiplex PCR. The data contain about 41,000 clones, 95% of them singletons. This sequence originates from a human donor who was the organ donor for an intestinal transplant. The sequencing here drew on unstimulated CD8+ T cells sorted from spleen or lymph node cells, taken before transplant.

CDR3 region: CASSWPRTDSYEQYF. The CDR3 DNA reads as TGTGCCAGCAGCTGGCCCCGGACGGATTCCTACGAGCAGTACTTC. The chain joins TRBV7-9 to TRBJ2-5; D gene unclear. Gene TRBJ2-7 matches the end of the DNA better, so the J call may be wrong. This CDR3 has 15 residues. Germline assignment: CDR1 SEHNR and CDR2 FQNEAQ (reference sequence).